This T cell receptor beta chain originates from a study of early T cells in non-severe SARS-CoV-2 infection. Across the whole study: RNA in bulk from unsorted whole blood was sequenced, and chains were unpaired.

Individually, cDNA molecules had unique molecular identifiers attached to them. TCRdb itself ran the 5' RACE reads through MiXCR, one entry per CDR3 protein. The table has approximately 70,000 distinct CDR3 sequences, 12% seen once; the top ten hold about 4.5%. This clonotype has ten or more counts. This CDR3 has 15 amino acids. V shed 5 bases and J shed 5 bases, with 18 bases lying between them. The V gene's germline CDR1 is SGHAT and CDR2 FQNNGV. The chain has TRBV11-2 and TRBJ2-5, with D perhaps matching TRBD1 or TRBD2 (5 bases each). The source of this sequence is an adult who was a healthcare worker with PCR-confirmed SARS-CoV-2 infection or an uninfected control (not recorded which). Sequenced sample: whole blood. CDR3: CASSITGAVGETQYF. CDR3 coding DNA: TGTGCCAGCAGCATAACCGGGGCCGTCGGGGAGACCCAGTACTTC.